One and the same sample provided the 13 T cell receptor beta chains below, sequenced in a study of control samples from healthy donors and cancer patients. Sequencing used immunoSEQ multiplex PCR; TCRdb keeps in-frame clones, though not all of them. This sample has 100,000 to 150,000 clones, with 92% found just once. Input material: blood. These receptor sequences come from a man younger than 35 in good health.

The V gene is TRBV6-5, the J gene TRBJ2-3, with D possibly TRBD2 on 5 matching bases. Trimming cost V 6 bases and J 2 bases, with 12 bases left between them. This CDR3 is 14 amino acids long. From germline, CDR1 is MNHEY and CDR2 SVGAGI. The CDR3 sequence: CASSRTPYTDTQYF. In DNA form, the CDR3 reads TGTGCCAGCAGCCGGACTCCCTACACAGATACGCAGTATTTT.

The rearrangement uses TRBV19 and TRBJ2-5; 12 bases are a match to TRBD2. Per the germline V gene, CDR1 is LNHDA and CDR2 is SQIVND (reference sequence). The CDR3 length is 17 residues. The ends lost 4 bases at V and 2 bases at J; junction bases unmatched: 8. The CDR3 coding sequence is TGTGCCAGTAGTAAAGGGCTAGCGGGGGGGACACAAGAGACCCAGTACTTC. Amino acid sequence: CASSKGLAGGTQETQYF.

J is TRBJ1-6 and V is TRBV6-5; 7 bases map to TRBD1. The CDR3 consists of 13 residues. The ends lost 5 bases at V and 9 bases at J; junction bases unmatched: 4. Per the germline V gene, CDR1 is MNHEY and CDR2 is SVGAGI. The CDR3 region is CASSIQGGSPLHF. The CDR3 DNA reads as TGTGCCAGCAGTATCCAGGGGGGTTCACCCCTCCACTTT.

The V gene is TRBV2, the J gene TRBJ1-2, with 9 bases fitting TRBD1. V shed 7 bases and J 2 bases; nucleotides not matched to a gene: 11. The germline gives CDR1 SNHLY, CDR2 FYNNEI. The CDR3 covers 16 residues. The CDR3 spells CASTPGGQGRNYGYTF. The CDR3 DNA reads TGTGCCAGCACTCCCGGGGGACAGGGCCGAAACTATGGCTACACCTTC.

V and J are TRBV5-1 and TRBJ2-5; 10 nucleotides align to TRBD2. The CDR3 spans 15 residues. Trimming removed 5 bases from V and 1 base from J; junction bases left unmatched: 5. CDR1 and CDR2 (germline): SGHRS, YFSETQ. CDR3 loop: CASSSASGGQETQYF. The DNA of the CDR3 is TGCGCCAGCAGTTCGGCTAGCGGGGGCCAAGAGACCCAGTACTTC.

Written as DNA, the CDR3 is TGTGCCAGCAGTCCATCAGGGCGAGCGAGTGAAAAACTGTTTTTT. This encodes CASSPSGRASEKLFF. The rearrangement links TRBV28 to TRBJ1-4; perhaps TRBD1 as D (5 bases). The CDR3 is made up of 15 amino acids. Trimming stripped 5 bases from V and 7 bases from J, with 17 bases between. The V gene's germline CDR1 is MDHEN and CDR2 SYDVKM.

This chain connects TRBV9 to TRBJ1-3; D gene uncertain. This CDR3 contains 15 residues. Germline V gene data show CDR1 as SGDLS and CDR2 as YYNGEE. V was trimmed by 0 bases and J by 0 bases, leaving 7 bases between them. CDR3 nucleotide sequence: TGTGCCAGCAGCGTAGCAGGATTCTCTGGAAACACCATATATTTT. This translates into CASSVAGFSGNTIYF.

The chain links TRBV15 to TRBJ1-2; D gene unclear. V lost 1 base to trimming and J lost 8 bases, with 11 bases between them. CDR1 and CDR2 from the germline V gene are LNHNV and YYDKDF (reference sequence). The CDR3 totals 13 residues. The CDR3 coding sequence is TGTGCCACCAGCAGAGGGTGGGATGAAGGCTACACCTTC. Protein product: CATSRGWDEGYTF. Supplemented by reference TRBV15 and TRBJ1-2, the full variable domain reads DAMVIQNPRYQVTQFGKPVTLSCSQTLNHNVMYWYQQKSSQAPKLLFHYYDKDFNNEADTPDNFQSRRPNTSFCFLDIRSPGLGDTAMYLCATSRGWDEGYTFGSGTRLTVV.

This clone showed up just once. The chain joins TRBV5-6 to TRBJ2-3; no firm D call. V lost 0 bases, J lost 3 bases, and 5 bases lay in between. Per germline, CDR1 SGHDT and CDR2 YYEEEE. The CDR3 has 13 residues. The CDR3 bases are TGTGCCAGCAGCTTGGCCGGTACAGATACGCAGTATTTT. Its protein is CASSLAGTDTQYF.

The V call is TRBV19, the J call TRBJ2-7; 10 bases map to TRBD1. V shed 5 bases and J 6 bases; nucleotides not matched to a gene: 7. Germline lookup yields CDR1 LNHDA and CDR2 SQIVND (reference sequence). This CDR3 region has 14 residues. The CDR3 bases are TGTGCCAGTAGTGTGGGACAGGGGTTAGGCGAGCAGTACTTC. This translates into CASSVGQGLGEQYF.

The chain combines TRBV18 with TRBJ1-1, with D unresolved. The germline V and J ends were trimmed by 6 bases and 2 bases, with 7 bases remaining between them. The CDR3 is 12 amino acids. Germline V gene lookup returns CDR1 KGHSH and CDR2 LQKENI. CDR3 coding DNA: TGTGCCAGCTCGGCCAAAAACACTGAAGCTTTCTTT. Translated: CASSAKNTEAFF.

The chain carries TRBV30 and TRBJ2-3; no clear D. Trimming left V 0 bases short and J 6 bases short, with 4 bases between. Germline lookup yields CDR1 GTSNPN and CDR2 SVGIG (reference sequence). This CDR3 region has 11 residues. The CDR3 DNA reads TGTGCCTGGAGTGTTCTCGATACGCAGTATTTT. This sequence encodes CAWSVLDTQYF.

Remarks on this clone: The sample carries other DNA sequences with the same CDR3. This chain connects TRBV5-5 to TRBJ2-1; a weak D match, TRBD2 (7 bases). The germline CDR1 and CDR2 sequences are SGHKS and YYEKEE (reference sequence). V was shortened by 5 bases and J by 5 bases, with 14 bases between the two germline ends. The CDR3 has 14 residues. The CDR3 DNA reads TGTGCCAGCAGGGGGAGGGGGTTCGACAATGAGCAGTTCTTC. Protein product: CASRGRGFDNEQFF.